This TCR beta chain comes out of a study of T cell responses to AZD1222 COVID-19 vaccine. Study results and caveats: Close to half of spike-specific TCRs reportedly recognize unmutated variant regions. Increased Spike-specific TCR breadth and depth were observed after two AZD1222 doses.

A note on this clone: The target antigen is unknown.

The CDR3 is 15 residues long. The germline CDR1 and CDR2 sequences are KGHSH and LQKENI. V dropped 2 bases and J dropped 6; count of bases not matched to a gene: 7. Profiling relied on immunoSEQ multiplex PCR, and the TCRdb table lists in-frame clones only, not all of them. Here the sample spans 150,000 to 200,000 clones, about 90% being singletons. This receptor was identified in an adult who received the AZD1222 COVID-19 vaccine. This rearrangement joins TRBV18 to TRBJ1-1; 9 bases match TRBD1. The source was peripheral blood, collected 28 days after the second AZD1222 dose. The CDR3 sequence: CASSPNPGQGSEAFF. CDR3 coding DNA: TGTGCCAGCTCACCAAACCCGGGACAGGGTTCTGAAGCTTTCTTT.